Shown below are 23 T cell receptor beta chains from a single sample sequenced in a study of vaccination and CD4 T cells after COVID-19. These receptors lack a known antigen. Sequencing of the DNA from cultured CD4+ T cells was carried out with the Oncomine TCR Beta short-read assay. TCRdb analysed the PCR reads with MiXCR anew, one entry per CDR3 protein. The profile shows some 20,000 distinct CDR3 sequences, approximately 33% of them singletons. Treatment of the sample: 10-day PBMC culture with coronavirus spike peptide pools or control peptides (ViraFEST assay). The sample was cultured CD4+ T cells from blood. Receptors were obtained from a human donor with COVID-19.

The chain recombines TRBV20-1 with TRBJ2-7; tentative D call: TRBD2 (5 bases). V lost 0 bases and J lost 2, with 17 bases in between. There are 16 residues in the CDR3. Germline V CDR1 and CDR2: DFQATT, SNEGSKA (reference sequence). CDR3 region: CSARDLRRAGPYEQYF. The CDR3 coding sequence is TGCAGTGCTAGAGATCTCCGTAGGGCGGGTCCCTACGAGCAGTACTTC.

The V and J genes are TRBV7-8 and TRBJ1-1; TRBD1 aligns across 7 bases. CDR3 length equals 15 residues. J lost 2 bases, V lost 4 bases, and 7 bases had no gene match. Germline-derived CDR1 and CDR2 are SGHVS and FQNEAQ. The CDR3 sequence is CASSSRDSPNTEAFF. The CDR3, as DNA: TGTGCCAGCAGCTCGAGGGACAGCCCTAACACTGAAGCTTTCTTT.

The chain is built from TRBV30 and TRBJ2-1, with TRBD1 matching over 7 bases. In germline, CDR1 is GTSNPN, CDR2 SVGIG (reference sequence). CDR3 length: 13 amino acids. V shed 4 bases, J shed 11 bases, and the junction held 11 bases outside the gene matches. Written as DNA, the CDR3 is TGTGCCTGGATACGGACAGGTGTCCCCAAGCAGTTCTTC. This encodes CAWIRTGVPKQFF.

The chain recombines TRBV11-2 with TRBJ1-1; the D is unclear. The CDR3 sequence is 15 residues long. Trimming shortened V by 4 bases and J by 1 base, and 13 bases separated the two germline ends. Per the germline V gene, CDR1 is SGHAT and CDR2 is FQNNGV. The CDR3 loop is CASSSPRSGNTEAFF. The DNA of the CDR3 is TGTGCCAGCAGCTCGCCCCGTTCGGGGAACACTGAAGCTTTCTTT.

This clonotype turned up a few times. V gene TRBV24-1 combines with J gene TRBJ2-3; 7 positions match TRBD2. The CDR3 consists of 14 residues. The germline V gene has CDR1 KGHDR and CDR2 SFDVKD. Germline trimming cut 5 bases from V and 3 bases from J; bases unmatched to any gene: 4. The CDR3 nucleotides are TGTGCCACCAGTGCCATGGGGGGGACAGATACGCAGTATTTT. Its translation: CATSAMGGTDTQYF.

The chain carries TRBV30 and TRBJ1-1; D might be TRBD1 (6 bases). V shed 0 bases and J shed 3 bases, with 11 bases lying between them. The CDR3 has 14 amino acids. Germline V lookup: CDR1 GTSNPN, CDR2 SVGIG (reference sequence). DNA of the CDR3: TGTGCCTGGAGTGTGGACAGTAGGTACACTGAAGCTTTCTTT. Translated: CAWSVDSRYTEAFF.

The chain links TRBV11-2 to TRBJ1-5; 11 positions agree with TRBD1. CDR3 length: 16 amino acids. V lost 5 bases, J lost 5 bases, and 8 bases stayed unmatched. Germline-derived CDR1 and CDR2 are SGHAT and FQNNGV. Written as DNA, the CDR3 is TGTGCCAGCAGCCCGGGGACAGGGGGATCACATCAGCCCCAGCATTTT. Encoded protein: CASSPGTGGSHQPQHF.

The chain has TRBV10-2 and TRBJ1-2; no firm D call. The germline V gene has CDR1 WSHSY and CDR2 SAAADI. Deletions cut 5 bases from V and 7 bases from J, with 11 bases between. The CDR3 covers 12 residues. The CDR3 spells CASSPRDLGYTF. DNA for the CDR3: TGCGCCAGCAGTCCTCGAGATCTTGGCTACACCTTC.

This clonotype appeared a few times. This rearrangement joins TRBV19 to TRBJ1-6; possible D gene TRBD1, 5 bases. Deletions cut 4 bases from V and 6 bases from J, with 7 bases between. The CDR3 sequence is 13 residues long. Germline V lookup: CDR1 LNHDA, CDR2 SQIVND (reference sequence). The CDR3, as DNA: TGTGCCAGTAGTAACGGGGGTAATTCACCCCTCCACTTT. As protein: CASSNGGNSPLHF.

The rearrangement joins TRBV10-3 to TRBJ2-2; 12 nucleotides match TRBD2. V was clipped by 6 bases and J by 0 bases; unmatched bases: 8. The length of the CDR3 is 18 residues. Germline values: CDR1 ENHRY, CDR2 SYGVKD. The CDR3 DNA is TGTGCCATCAGCCCGAGACTAGCGGGGGCTTCGAACACCGGGGAGCTGTTTTTT. Translation gives CAISPRLAGASNTGELFF.

The rearrangement uses TRBV28 and TRBJ2-7; TRBD2 agrees at 8 bases. Germline lookup yields CDR1 MDHEN and CDR2 SYDVKM. After removal of 4 bases from V and 2 bases from J, the junction contained 7 bases not matched to a gene. The length of the CDR3 is 15 residues. CDR3 in amino acids: CASSWGGGQTYEQYF. The CDR3 DNA follows: TGTGCCAGCAGTTGGGGCGGGGGGCAAACCTACGAGCAGTACTTC.

The J gene is TRBJ1-5, the V gene TRBV23-1, with D possibly TRBD1 on 6 matching bases. TRBV23-1 qualifies as an ORF whose function is uncertain. The CDR3 is made up of 19 amino acids. V was shortened by 0 bases and J by 4 bases, with 22 bases between the two germline ends. The CDR3 region is CASSQSRGRGRVGNQPQHF. CDR3 DNA sequence: TGCGCCAGCAGTCAATCGAGGGGCAGGGGTAGGGTTGGTAATCAGCCCCAGCATTTT.

In this sample, this clonotype turned up a few times. The chain carries TRBV7-6 and TRBJ1-4; D unresolved. The germline V gene encodes CDR1 SGHVS and CDR2 FNYEAQ. V dropped 9 bases and J dropped 0 bases, with 2 bases sitting between them. The length of the CDR3 is 11 residues. CDR3 bases: TGTGCCAGTGCAACTAATGAAAAACTGTTTTTT. It encodes CASATNEKLFF.

In its sample, this clonotype was seen a few times. The genes are TRBV6-1 and TRBJ1-3, with 8 bases that match TRBD1. The CDR3 runs 15 residues. The V gene end was trimmed by 2 bases and the J gene end by 5 bases; junction bases not matched to a gene: 5. Germline CDR1 is MNHNS and CDR2 is SASEGT. CDR3 sequence: CASSEPRQGRNTIYF. CDR3 DNA: TGTGCCAGCAGTGAACCTAGACAGGGGAGAAACACCATATATTTT.

V usage is TRBV30 and J usage is TRBJ2-7, with TRBD2 as a possible D gene (5 bases). V lost 5 bases and J 6 bases, leaving 14 bases between the germline ends. Per germline, CDR1 GTSNPN and CDR2 SVGIG (reference sequence). The CDR3 extends over 12 amino acids. The DNA for the CDR3 is TGTGCCTGGGCTAGACCGGGGTTCGAGCAGTACTTC. Translated, it gives CAWARPGFEQYF.

J is TRBJ2-5 and V is TRBV7-2; tentative D call: TRBD1 (6 bases). This CDR3 is 13 amino acids long. Trimming left V 5 bases short and J 9 bases short, with 16 bases between. Germline V gene sequence: CDR1 SGHTA, CDR2 FQGNSA. The CDR3 region is CASSTTGSGAQYF. CDR3 sequence (DNA): TGTGCCAGCAGCACAACAGGGTCCGGGGCCCAGTACTTC.

The V call is TRBV2, the J call TRBJ1-3, with D possibly being TRBD1 (5 bases). The CDR3 consists of 13 residues. Deletions cut 4 bases from V and 9 bases from J, with 13 bases between. The germline gives CDR1 SNHLY, CDR2 FYNNEI. The CDR3 region is CASSVGTSITIYF. As DNA, the CDR3 is TGTGCCAGCAGTGTGGGGACCAGCATCACCATATATTTT.

The J gene is TRBJ1-3, the V gene TRBV7-8, with D possibly being TRBD1 (5 bases). The CDR3 contains 16 residues. Germline lookup yields CDR1 SGHVS and CDR2 FQNEAQ. With 3 bases removed from V and 0 bases from J, the gap between germline ends came to 12 bases. The CDR3 region is CASSLEQARSGNTIYF. In DNA, the CDR3 is TGTGCCAGCAGCTTGGAACAGGCGCGCTCTGGAAACACCATATATTTT.

This clonotype was counted only a few times. The CDR3, as DNA: TGCAGTGCTCCTACAGGGGGGATCACTGAAGCTTTCTTT. It yields the protein CSAPTGGITEAFF. The V gene is TRBV20-1, the J gene TRBJ1-1, with 8 bases matching TRBD1. The CDR3 covers 13 residues. V shed 5 bases and J 4 bases; nucleotides not matched to a gene: 6. Germline CDR1 DFQATT, CDR2 SNEGSKA (reference sequence).

The J gene is TRBJ1-3, the V gene TRBV9, with D possibly being TRBD1 (5 bases). Trimming left V 0 bases short and J 2 bases short, with 15 bases between. CDR3 length equals 17 residues. Germline V lookup: CDR1 SGDLS, CDR2 YYNGEE. In nucleotides, the CDR3 is TGTGCCAGCAGCGTAGGGGGCAGGGAAAGTACTGGAAACACCATATATTTT. It encodes CASSVGGRESTGNTIYF.

The chain is built from TRBV5-4 and TRBJ1-2; the D gene is possibly TRBD1 (6 bases). In germline, CDR1 is SGHNT, CDR2 YYREEE (reference sequence). The CDR3 consists of 15 residues. The V and J ends lost 7 bases and 4 bases respectively, with 20 bases between them. The CDR3 DNA reads TGTGCCAGCTACCCCGGGGGAGGGGGGACCTATGGCTACACCTTC. Protein: CASYPGGGGTYGYTF.

This clonotype appeared a few times. The chain is built from TRBV2 and TRBJ1-1; TRBD1 agrees at 7 bases. The trim removed 4 bases at V and 1 base at J, leaving 3 bases unmatched. CDR3 length equals 14 residues. The germline CDR1 and CDR2 sequences are SNHLY and FYNNEI. CDR3 sequence: CASSVGTANTEAFF. The CDR3 DNA reads TGTGCCAGCAGTGTGGGGACAGCGAACACTGAAGCTTTCTTT.

Only a few counts were recorded for this clonotype. This sequence joins TRBV6-5 and TRBJ1-4, with D perhaps matching TRBD1 (5 bases). This CDR3 comprises 17 residues. Trimming took 3 bases from V and 8 from J, leaving 22 bases between them. The V gene's germline CDR1 is MNHEY and CDR2 SVGAGI. The CDR3 nucleotides are TGTGCCAGCAGTTATGGGCCTCCGGGACTCCCGGGGGAAAAACTGTTTTTT. Amino acid sequence: CASSYGPPGLPGEKLFF.